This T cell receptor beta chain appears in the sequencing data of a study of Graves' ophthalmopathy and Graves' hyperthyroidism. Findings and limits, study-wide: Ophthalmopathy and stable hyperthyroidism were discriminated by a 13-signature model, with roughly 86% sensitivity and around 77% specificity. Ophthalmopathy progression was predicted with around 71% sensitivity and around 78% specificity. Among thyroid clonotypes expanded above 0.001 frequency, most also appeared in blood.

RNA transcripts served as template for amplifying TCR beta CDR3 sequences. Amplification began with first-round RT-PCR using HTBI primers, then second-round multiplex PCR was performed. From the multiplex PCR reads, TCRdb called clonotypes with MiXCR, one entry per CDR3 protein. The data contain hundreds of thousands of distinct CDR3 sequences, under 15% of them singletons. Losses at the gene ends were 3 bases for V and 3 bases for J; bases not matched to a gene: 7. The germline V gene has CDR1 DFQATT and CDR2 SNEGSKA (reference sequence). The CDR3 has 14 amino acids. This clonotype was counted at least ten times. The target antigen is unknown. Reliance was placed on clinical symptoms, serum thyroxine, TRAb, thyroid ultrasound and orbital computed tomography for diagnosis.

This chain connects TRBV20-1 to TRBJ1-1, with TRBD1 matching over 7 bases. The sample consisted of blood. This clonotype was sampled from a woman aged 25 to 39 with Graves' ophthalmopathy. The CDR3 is CSASRQGGDTEAFF. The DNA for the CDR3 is TGCAGTGCTAGCAGACAGGGAGGGGACACTGAAGCTTTCTTT.